This T cell receptor beta chain was captured by sequencing in a study of blood T cell repertoires in COVID-19. The Seattle site enrolled patients during active infection and followed them longitudinally. CDR1 is SGHNT, CDR2 YENEEA, per germline. Deletions cut 6 bases from V and 6 bases from J, with 21 bases between. This CDR3 comprises 15 residues. Sequenced by immunoSEQ multiplex PCR; TCRdb stores in-frame clones only, minus some. The sample comprises some 300,000 clones, about 87% of which are singletons, and over 5% rests with the top ten. The TCR sequence derives from a woman between 50 and 59 years old with COVID-19, enrolled during active disease. Specimen: peripheral blood. This rearrangement joins TRBV11-3 to TRBJ2-7; D might be TRBD1 (5 bases). CDR3 amino acids: CASSSSGKIRGEQYF. Written as DNA, the CDR3 is TGTGCCAGCAGTTCCTCAGGGAAAATTAGAGGCGAGCAGTACTTC.